This T cell receptor (beta chain) was retrieved from a study of cytomegalovirus exposure and HLA in healthy donors. Study-wide results and limits: Altogether, about 160 TCR beta chains were recorded as cytomegalovirus-associated. Most observed TCR sequences were rare, whereas some public TCRs were detected in many donors. CMV antigen specificity was confirmed in vitro for a few CMV-associated chains.

Separate from the approximately 670-subject first cohort, the roughly 120-subject validation cohort was the one that the donors belonged to. Trimming shortened V by 4 bases and J by 2 bases, and 18 bases separated the two germline ends. The V gene's germline CDR1 is MNHEY and CDR2 SMNVEV (reference sequence). The CDR3 runs 16 residues. TCRdb keeps only in-frame clones here, not all; method: immunoSEQ multiplex PCR. This table holds roughly 270,000 clones, more than 75% found once. About this clone: Its cognate antigen is unknown.

This TCR came from a woman in her late teens or twenties in good health and CMV-seronegative. The V gene is TRBV27, the J gene TRBJ2-7, with a weak D call TRBD2 (7 bases). Sequencing input: PBMCs. The CDR3 DNA reads TGTGCCAGCAGTTGGAAAGCGAGCGGGGACACCTACGAGCAGTACTTC. Amino acids: CASSWKASGDTYEQYF.